These T cell receptor beta chains were read from a single sample in a study of shared clonotypes between healthy human individuals. Generated by immunoSEQ multiplex PCR, the TCRdb table keeps only in-frame clones and is missing some. The sample has 2 million to 2.5 million clones; over 85% are singletons. The sample taken for sequencing was naive CD4+ T cells from PBMCs. Receptors were obtained from a man younger than 35 in good health. Some clones in this sample may be carry-over from other donors' samples. Each CDR3 is given with its conserved first and last residue. The D gene is left open where the match is weak. Clone size is stated in some rows and not others, as once, few, many or a class when expanded.

length: 16
size: once
D: TRBD2
V: TRBV4-2
J: TRBJ2-2
CDR3: CASSQEETSGTGELFF
DNA: TGTGCCAGCAGCCAAGAAGAGACTAGCGGCACCGGGGAGCTGTTTTTT

length: 15
size: -
D: -
V: TRBV6-5
J: TRBJ1-1
CDR3: CASSYNRMGNTEAFF
DNA: TGTGCCAGCAGTTATAACCGAATGGGGAACACTGAAGCTTTCTTT

length: 11
size: -
D: -
V: TRBV11-2
J: TRBJ2-7
CDR3: CATTMKYEQYF
DNA: TGTGCCACGACCATGAAGTACGAGCAGTACTTC

length: 13
size: -
D: -
V: TRBV9
J: TRBJ2-3
CDR3: CASSLETGRAQYF
DNA: TGTGCCAGCAGCCTCGAGACTGGAAGAGCGCAGTATTTT

length: 16
size: once
D: TRBD2
V: TRBV7-9
J: TRBJ2-1
CDR3: CASRGKRELPNNEQFF
DNA: TGTGCCAGCAGGGGTAAGCGGGAGCTGCCCAACAATGAGCAGTTCTTC

length: 14
size: -
D: -
V: TRBV7-2
J: TRBJ1-3
CDR3: CASSIHRGLNTIYF
DNA: TGTGCCAGCAGCATCCACCGGGGGTTAAACACCATATATTTT

length: 13
size: -
D: -
V: TRBV28
J: TRBJ1-2
CDR3: CASIRRGENGYTF
DNA: TGTGCCAGCATCCGGAGGGGAGAGAATGGCTACACCTTC

length: 15
size: -
D: TRBD1
V: TRBV11-2
J: TRBJ2-7
CDR3: CASSLDRDRGNEQYF
DNA: TGTGCCAGCAGCTTAGATCGGGACAGGGGGAACGAGCAGTACTTC

length: 15
size: -
D: -
V: TRBV5-5
J: TRBJ1-3
CDR3: CASSLVGISGNTIYF
DNA: TGTGCCAGCAGCTTGGTGGGGATTTCTGGAAACACCATATATTTT

length: 17
size: -
D: -
V: TRBV21-1
J: TRBJ2-2
CDR3: CASTTNIGTGNTGELFF
DNA: TGTGCCAGCACCACCAATATTGGGACAGGGAACACCGGGGAGCTGTTTTTT

length: 18
size: -
D: TRBD2
V: TRBV5-1
J: TRBJ2-7
CDR3: CASSFGDTSASYSYEQYF
DNA: TGCGCCAGCAGCTTTGGCGATACTAGCGCAAGTTACTCCTACGAGCAGTACTTC

length: 15
size: -
D: -
V: TRBV15
J: TRBJ1-2
CDR3: CATSLSVTGGGGYTF
DNA: TGTGCCACCAGCCTATCAGTGACCGGGGGAGGAGGCTACACCTTC

length: 17
size: -
D: -
V: TRBV7-2
J: TRBJ1-3
CDR3: CASSLAVTGYSGNTIYF
DNA: TGTGCCAGCAGCTTAGCAGTTACAGGCTACTCTGGAAACACCATATATTTT